This T cell receptor (beta chain) was captured in a study of CXCR3-negative and CXCR3-positive naive CD8 T cells. General observations from the study: Whereas memory cells differed, naive CXCR3-negative and CXCR3-positive cells shared similar TRBV-TRBJ usage. CXCR3 expression dropped partially after cryopreservation, and most assays relied on fresh PBMCs.

Through 5' RACE with UMI labels, the TRB cDNA libraries were prepared. TCRdb reworked the 5' RACE reads into one entry per CDR3 protein, no DNA. The sample is made up of 20,000 to 25,000 distinct CDR3 sequences, and the top ten hold roughly a fifth of it. As to this clonotype: Its antigen is currently unknown.

Germline lookup yields CDR1 LGHNA and CDR2 YSLEER. The CDR3 runs 15 residues. Sequenced input: memory CD8+ T cells from blood. The rearrangement links TRBV4-3 to TRBJ1-4. This sequence was found in a human donor in good health. Some clones in this sample may be carry-over from other donors' samples. Here the CDR3 reads CASSQEWATNEKLFF.